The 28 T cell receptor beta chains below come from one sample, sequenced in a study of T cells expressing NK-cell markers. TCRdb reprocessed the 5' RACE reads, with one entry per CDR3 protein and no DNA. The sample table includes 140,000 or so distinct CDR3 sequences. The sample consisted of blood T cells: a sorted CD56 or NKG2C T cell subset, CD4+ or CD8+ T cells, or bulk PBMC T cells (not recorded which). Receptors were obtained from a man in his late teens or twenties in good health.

This CDR3 reads CASSQDPGQVYEQYF. V and J are TRBV4-3 and TRBJ2-7; TCRdb reports TRBD1, a call that lacks DNA to check it against. Germline values: CDR1 LGHNA, CDR2 YSLEER. The CDR3 covers 15 residues.

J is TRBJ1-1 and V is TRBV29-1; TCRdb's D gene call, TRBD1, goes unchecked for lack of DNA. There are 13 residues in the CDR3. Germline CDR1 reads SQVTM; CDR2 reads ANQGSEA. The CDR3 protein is CSARQGENTEAFF.

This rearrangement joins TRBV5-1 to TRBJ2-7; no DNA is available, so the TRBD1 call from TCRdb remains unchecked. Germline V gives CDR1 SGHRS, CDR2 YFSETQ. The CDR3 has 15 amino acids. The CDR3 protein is CASSVGTLSSYEQYF.

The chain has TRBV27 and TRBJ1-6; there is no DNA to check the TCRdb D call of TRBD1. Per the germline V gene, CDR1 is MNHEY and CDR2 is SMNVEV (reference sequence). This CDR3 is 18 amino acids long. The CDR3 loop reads CASSRQGSKWTDNSPLHF.

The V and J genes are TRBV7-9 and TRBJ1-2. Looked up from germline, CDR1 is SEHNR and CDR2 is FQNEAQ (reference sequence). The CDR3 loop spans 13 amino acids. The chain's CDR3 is CASRGRENYGYTF.

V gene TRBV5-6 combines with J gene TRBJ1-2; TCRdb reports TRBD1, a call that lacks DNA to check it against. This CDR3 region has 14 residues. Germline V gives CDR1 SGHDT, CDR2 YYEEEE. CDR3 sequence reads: CASSFKLDRPSYTF.

The CDR3 is CASSFTAGGYEQYF. This chain links TRBV28 with TRBJ2-7; the TRBD2 assignment by TCRdb is unverifiable without DNA. This CDR3 contains 14 residues. Germline V gene lookup returns CDR1 MDHEN and CDR2 SYDVKM.

CDR3: CASSLVRALNTEAFF. The chain uses TRBV27 and TRBJ1-1; absent DNA, TCRdb's TRBD1 call cannot be checked. CDR1 and CDR2 (germline): MNHEY, SMNVEV (reference sequence). This CDR3 spans 15 amino acids.

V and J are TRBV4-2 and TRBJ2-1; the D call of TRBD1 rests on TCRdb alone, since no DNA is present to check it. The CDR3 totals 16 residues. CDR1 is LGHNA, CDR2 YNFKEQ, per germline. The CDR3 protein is CASSQEDTLAHNEQFF.

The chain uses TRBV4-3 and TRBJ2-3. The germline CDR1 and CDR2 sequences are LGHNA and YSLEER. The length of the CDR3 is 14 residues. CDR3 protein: CASSQDTYSTIQYF.

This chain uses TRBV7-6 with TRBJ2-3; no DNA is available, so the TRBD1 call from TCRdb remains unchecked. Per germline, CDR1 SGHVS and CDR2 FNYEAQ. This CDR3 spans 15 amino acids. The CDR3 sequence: CASSLPDRGTDTQYF.

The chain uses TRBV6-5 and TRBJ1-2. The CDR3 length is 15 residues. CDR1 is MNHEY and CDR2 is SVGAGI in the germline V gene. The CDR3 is CASSYSGQAVYGYTF.

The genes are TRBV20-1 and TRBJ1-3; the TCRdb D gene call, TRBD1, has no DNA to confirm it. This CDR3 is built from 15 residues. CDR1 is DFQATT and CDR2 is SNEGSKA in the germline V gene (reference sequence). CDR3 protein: CSARARDRAGNTIYF.

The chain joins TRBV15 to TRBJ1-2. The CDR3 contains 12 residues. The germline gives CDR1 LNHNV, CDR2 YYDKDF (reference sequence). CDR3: CATERVNYGYTF. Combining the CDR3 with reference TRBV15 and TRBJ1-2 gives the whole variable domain DAMVIQNPRYQVTQFGKPVTLSCSQTLNHNVMYWYQQKSSQAPKLLFHYYDKDFNNEADTPDNFQSRRPNTSFCFLDIRSPGLGDTAMYLCATERVNYGYTFGSGTRLTVV.

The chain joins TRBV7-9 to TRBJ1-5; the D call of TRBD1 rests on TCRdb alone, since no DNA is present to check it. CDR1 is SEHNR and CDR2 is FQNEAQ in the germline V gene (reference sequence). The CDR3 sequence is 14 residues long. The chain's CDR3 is CASSLQGASQPQHF.

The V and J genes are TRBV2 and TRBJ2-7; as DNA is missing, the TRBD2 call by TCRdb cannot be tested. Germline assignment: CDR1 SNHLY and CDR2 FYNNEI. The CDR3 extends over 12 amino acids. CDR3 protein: CASRRGRNEQYF.

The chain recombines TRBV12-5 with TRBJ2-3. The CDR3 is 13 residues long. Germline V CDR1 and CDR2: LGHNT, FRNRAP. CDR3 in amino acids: CASSSGSTDTQYF. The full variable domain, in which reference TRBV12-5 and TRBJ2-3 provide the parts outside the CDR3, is DARVTQTPRHKVTEMGQEVTMRCQPILGHNTVFWYRQTMMQGLELLAYFRNRAPLDDSGMPKDRFSAEMPDATLATLKIQPSEPRDSAVYFCASSSGSTDTQYFGPGTRLTVL.

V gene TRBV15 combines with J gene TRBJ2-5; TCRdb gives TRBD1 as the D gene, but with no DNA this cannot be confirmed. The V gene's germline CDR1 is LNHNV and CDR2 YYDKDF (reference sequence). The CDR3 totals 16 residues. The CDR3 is CATSRGSGADQETQYF.

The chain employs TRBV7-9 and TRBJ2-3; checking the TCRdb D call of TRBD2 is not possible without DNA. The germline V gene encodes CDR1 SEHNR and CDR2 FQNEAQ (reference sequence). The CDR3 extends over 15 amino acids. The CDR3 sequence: CASSPLGAGGGTQYF.

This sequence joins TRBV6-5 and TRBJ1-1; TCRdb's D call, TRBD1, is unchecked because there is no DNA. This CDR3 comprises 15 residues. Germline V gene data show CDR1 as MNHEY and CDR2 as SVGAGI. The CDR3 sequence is CASSYETGGNTEAFF.

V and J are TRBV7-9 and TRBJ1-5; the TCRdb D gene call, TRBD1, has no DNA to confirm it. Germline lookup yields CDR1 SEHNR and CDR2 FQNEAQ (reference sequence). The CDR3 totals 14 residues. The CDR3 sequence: CASSFGRDNQPQHF.

CDR3 loop: CASLLGRGTEAFF. This rearrangement joins TRBV2 to TRBJ1-1; TCRdb selects TRBD1, and the lack of DNA leaves this call unchecked. This CDR3 region has 13 residues. In germline, CDR1 is SNHLY, CDR2 FYNNEI.

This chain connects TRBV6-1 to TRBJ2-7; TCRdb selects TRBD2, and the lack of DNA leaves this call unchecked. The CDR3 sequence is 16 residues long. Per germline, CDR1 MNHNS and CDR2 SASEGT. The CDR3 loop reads CASSRRLAGAPHEQYF.

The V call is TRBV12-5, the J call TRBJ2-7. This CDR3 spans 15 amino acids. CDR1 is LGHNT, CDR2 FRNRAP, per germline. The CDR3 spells CASGFNAGSSAEQYF.

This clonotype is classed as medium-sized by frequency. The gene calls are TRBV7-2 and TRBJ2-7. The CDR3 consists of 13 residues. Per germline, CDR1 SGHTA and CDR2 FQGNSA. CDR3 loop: CASSSPDSYEQYF. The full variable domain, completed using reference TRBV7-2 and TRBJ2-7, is GAGVSQSPSNKVTEKGKDVELRCDPISGHTALYWYRQSLGQGLEFLIYFQGNSAPDKSGLPSDRFSAERTGGSVSTLTIQRTQQEDSAVYLCASSSPDSYEQYFGPGTRLTVT.

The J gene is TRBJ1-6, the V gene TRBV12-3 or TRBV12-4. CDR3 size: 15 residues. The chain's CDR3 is CASSPEAARNSPLHF.

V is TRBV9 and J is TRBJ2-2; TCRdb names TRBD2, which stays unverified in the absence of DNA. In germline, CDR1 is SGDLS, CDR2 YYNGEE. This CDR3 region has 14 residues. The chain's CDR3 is CASGGKLPTGELFF.

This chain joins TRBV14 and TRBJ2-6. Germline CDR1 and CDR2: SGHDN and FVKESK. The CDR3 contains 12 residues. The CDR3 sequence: CASSQEGLDLTF.